Detailed here is one T cell receptor beta chain. What it binds is not known. The sample comes from a study of cytomegalovirus exposure and HLA in healthy donors. The V and J ends lost 4 bases and 3 bases, in that order; junction bases with no gene match: 15. This CDR3 contains 19 residues. CDR1 SGHVS and CDR2 FNYEAQ come from the germline V gene. Study-level findings and limits: Later findings reportedly placed an Asian-associated ancestry cluster below the approximately 670-donor mean for N-insertions.

The PCR ran on 60 Vbeta and 13 Jbeta primers. The protocol was immunoSEQ multiplex PCR, while the TCRdb copy is restricted to in-frame clones and leaves out a portion. The sample carries some 91,000 clones, about 89% recorded once. Donors showed nominal health when sampled, although they likely had unrecorded immune exposures. Source material: PBMCs. The chain couples TRBV7-6 to TRBJ2-4, with 10 bases matching TRBD1. This clonotype originated in a man aged 25-45 years in good health and CMV-seropositive. CDR3 DNA sequence: TGTGCCAGCAGCTCTACACCGCCCGGGACAGGGGCTGACAAAAACATTCAGTACTTC. Its translation is CASSSTPPGTGADKNIQYF.